Sequencing of this TCR beta chain was carried out in a study of blood T cells in healthy people across ages. Study background: Per two T cells, template switching captured roughly one barcoded beta molecule.

General study results and limits: Conclusively comparing naive with antigen-experienced cells was impossible with unsorted PBMCs.

This clonotype showed up just a few times. The target antigen is unknown. Together with a sample-barcoded 5' primer, a J-beta primer mix was included in a second PCR lasting about 6 to 11 cycles. Each cDNA molecule, via a template-switch adaptor with 12 random nucleotides, was tagged. TCRdb re-called the 5' RACE reads with MiXCR, one entry per CDR3 protein. This sample carries hundreds of thousands of distinct CDR3 sequences, roughly 47% of them seen once, and the ten largest clones take 20% to 25%. Healthy individuals of Caucasian origin from Russia, aged about 6 to 100, served as donors. The ends were cut back, 4 bases at V and 3 bases at J, with 16 bases in the middle. The CDR3 loop spans 16 amino acids. The germline gives CDR1 SGHRS, CDR2 YFSETQ.

Sequencing was done on a sample of blood. This rearrangement joins TRBV5-1 to TRBJ2-2; no firm D call. The clonotype originates from an older woman in good health. CDR3 nucleotides: TGCGCCAGCAGCCAGAGATCGGGCGATCACACCGGGGAGCTGTTTTTT. Its translation: CASSQRSGDHTGELFF.